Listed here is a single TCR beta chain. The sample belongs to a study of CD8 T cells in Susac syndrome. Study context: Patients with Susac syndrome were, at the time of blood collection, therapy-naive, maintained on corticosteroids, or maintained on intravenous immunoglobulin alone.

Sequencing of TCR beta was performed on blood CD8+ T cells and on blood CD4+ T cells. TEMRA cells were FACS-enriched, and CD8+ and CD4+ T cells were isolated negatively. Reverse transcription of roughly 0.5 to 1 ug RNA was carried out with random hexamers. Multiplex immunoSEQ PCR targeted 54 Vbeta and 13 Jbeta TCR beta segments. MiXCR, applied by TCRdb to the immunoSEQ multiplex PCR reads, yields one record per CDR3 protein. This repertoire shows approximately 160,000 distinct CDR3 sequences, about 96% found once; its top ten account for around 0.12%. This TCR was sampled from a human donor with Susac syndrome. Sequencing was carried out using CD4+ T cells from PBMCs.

The CDR3 sequence is CASSLTTGTGGGETQYF. CDR3 nucleotide sequence: TGTGCCAGCAGCTTGACCACCGGGACAGGGGGAGGGGAGACCCAGTACTTC. The chain links TRBV7-2 to TRBJ2-5, with TRBD1 identical over 11 bases. J was trimmed by 5 bases and V by 3 bases; bases with no gene match: 11. This CDR3 is 17 amino acids long. Germline V gene lookup returns CDR1 SGHTA and CDR2 FQGNSA.